This TCR beta chain was recovered during a study of blood T cell repertoires in COVID-19. Study-wide background: Researchers got acute and convalescent COVID-19 samples from the United States, Italy and Spain.

Deletions cut 3 bases from V and 6 bases from J, with 15 bases between. The CDR3 is made up of 14 amino acids. Per germline, CDR1 GTSNPN and CDR2 SVGIG (reference sequence). This clone was seen just once. In Seattle, patients joined the study during active infection and were tracked longitudinally. Methods used by the authors: Reference gene primer amplification gave nucleated cell count estimates. Repertoires were generated with immunoSEQ multiplex PCR, while TCRdb's copy carries only in-frame clones and drops some. V and J calls plus clone size are reproduced from that table; the DNA served to infer D and trimming. The table has 300,000 to 350,000 clones, roughly 88% seen once.

This rearrangement joins TRBV30 to TRBJ1-5; no clear D gene. The sequence was obtained from a woman aged 25 to 45 with COVID-19, enrolled during active disease. Source material: peripheral blood. The CDR3 spells CAWSQRRAGQPQHF. The CDR3 DNA sequence: TGTGCCTGGAGCCAGAGGAGGGCGGGTCAGCCCCAGCATTTT.